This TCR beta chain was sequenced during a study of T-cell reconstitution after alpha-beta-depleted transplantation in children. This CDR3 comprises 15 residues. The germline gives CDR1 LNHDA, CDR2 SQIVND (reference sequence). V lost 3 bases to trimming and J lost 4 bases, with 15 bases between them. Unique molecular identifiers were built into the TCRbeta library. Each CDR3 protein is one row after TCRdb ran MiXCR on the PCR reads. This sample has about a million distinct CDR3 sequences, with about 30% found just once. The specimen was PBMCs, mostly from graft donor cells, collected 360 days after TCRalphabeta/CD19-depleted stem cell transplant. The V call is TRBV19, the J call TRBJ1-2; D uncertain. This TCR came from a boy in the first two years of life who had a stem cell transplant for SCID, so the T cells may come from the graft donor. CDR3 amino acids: CASSIGPDGIYGYTF. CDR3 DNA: TGTGCCAGTAGTATCGGGCCCGACGGAATCTATGGCTACACCTTC.